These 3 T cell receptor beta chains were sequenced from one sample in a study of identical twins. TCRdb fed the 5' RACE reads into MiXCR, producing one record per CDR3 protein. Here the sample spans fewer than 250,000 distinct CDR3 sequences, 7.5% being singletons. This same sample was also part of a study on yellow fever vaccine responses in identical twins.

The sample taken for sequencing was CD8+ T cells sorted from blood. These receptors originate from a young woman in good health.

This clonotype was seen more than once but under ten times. CDR3 protein: CSARETSGGHQETQYF. In DNA, the CDR3 is TGCAGTGCTAGAGAGACTAGCGGGGGTCACCAAGAGACCCAGTACTTC. The rearrangement uses TRBV20-1 and TRBJ2-5; 12 nucleotides agree with TRBD2. CDR1 and CDR2 from the germline V gene are DFQATT and SNEGSKA (reference sequence). V was pared by 0 bases and J by 0 bases, with 2 bases of the junction left unmatched. The CDR3 totals 16 residues.

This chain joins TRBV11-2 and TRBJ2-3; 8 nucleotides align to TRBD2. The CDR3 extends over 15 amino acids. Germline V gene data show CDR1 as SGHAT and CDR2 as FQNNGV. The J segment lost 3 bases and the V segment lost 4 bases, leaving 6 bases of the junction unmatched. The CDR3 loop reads CASSYTGGLTDTQYF. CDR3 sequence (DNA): TGTGCCAGCAGCTACACGGGAGGGCTGACAGATACGCAGTATTTT.

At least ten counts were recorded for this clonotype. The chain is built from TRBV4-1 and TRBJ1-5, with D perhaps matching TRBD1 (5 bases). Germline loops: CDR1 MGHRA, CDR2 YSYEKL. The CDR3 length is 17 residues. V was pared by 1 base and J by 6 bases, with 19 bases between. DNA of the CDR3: TGCGCCAGCAGCCAAGTTACTGGGACCTTAATCCCTCAGCCCCAGCATTTT. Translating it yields CASSQVTGTLIPQPQHF.